This TCR beta chain is drawn from a study of monozygotic twins with inflammatory bowel disease. Each TCR library consumed around 3,600 ng of total RNA. Researchers put TCRalpha and TCRbeta cDNA through two nested PCRs lasting about 17 and 10 cycles. TCRdb reprocessed the 5' RACE reads, keeping one entry per CDR3 protein, no DNA. The sample spans 140,000 to 150,000 distinct CDR3 sequences; the ten largest clones claim around 1.2%. Germline CDR1 is LNHDA and CDR2 is SQIVND (reference sequence). The CDR3 extends over 13 amino acids. Donors gave about 2.5 ml of blood apiece. This clonotype originated in a human donor with ulcerative colitis or Crohn's disease, or a healthy co-twin of an affected twin (not recorded which). J is TRBJ2-2 and V is TRBV19. Sequences were obtained from blood. CDR3 sequence: CASNLVDTGELFF. Using reference TRBV19 and TRBJ2-2 for the parts outside the CDR3, the full variable domain is DGGITQSPKYLFRKEGQNVTLSCEQNLNHDAMYWYRQDPGQGLRLIYYSQIVNDFQKGDIAEGYSVSREKKESFPLTVTSAQKNPTAFYLCASNLVDTGELFFGEGSRLTVL.